This TCR beta chain came from a study of shared clonotypes between healthy human individuals. The protocol was immunoSEQ multiplex PCR, while the TCRdb copy is restricted to in-frame clones and leaves out a portion. The sample includes about 2,200,000 clones, 90% to 95% of them seen just once. Naive CD8 cells comprised CD45RO-negative, CCR7-positively selected cells, excluding terminally differentiated effector memory CD45RA+ cells. Trimming took 7 bases from V and 0 from J, leaving 8 bases between them. Looked up from germline, CDR1 is SEHNR and CDR2 is FQNEAQ (reference sequence). The CDR3 consists of 13 residues.

This sequence joins TRBV7-9 and TRBJ2-3; no clear D gene. The clonotype originates from a man between 18 and 29 years old in good health. Some clones in this sample may be carry-over from other donors' samples. Sequencing was performed on naive CD8+ T cells from PBMCs. The CDR3, as DNA: TGTGCCAGCACCCCCTCCAGCACAGATACGCAGTATTTT. This gives the protein CASTPSSTDTQYF.